The entry below gives a single TCR beta chain sequence along with its context. This clonotype was found many times. Its antigen target is currently unknown. No clone much larger than this one lies a single base away; base qualities are absent. The sample comes from a study of human T cells and chemical hapten exposure (dated by TCRdb to about 2021). With regard to the full study: For sensitization, 2% DPC in acetone was applied to an approximately 2 cm by approximately 2 cm area of upper inner arm skin. Throughout the study period of 20 to 30 weeks, patients also received therapeutic DPC doses to the scalp every week. Patch testing on the upper back used Finn chambers containing 0.01% DPC, with scoring done after 6 days according to International Contact Dermatitis Research Group standards. The patient cohort, mostly female, included alopecia areata with under or over 50% scalp involvement, alopecia totalis and alopecia universalis. The libraries were sequenced as a pool, and the TCR yield per sample differed mostly because of small variations in library volumes within the pool. The study tracked peripheral blood TCR repertoire changes in vivo during primary and secondary sensitization to the hapten diphenylcyclopropenone (DPC) in alopecia patients. Patient blood was sampled pre-sensitization (week 0) and at 2, 6 and about 24 weeks after DPC sensitization. For TCR sequencing, blood came from approximately 29 alopecia patients at anywhere from one to four time points (pre-sensitization, 2, 6 and 24 weeks). The study at large found these results: After repeated subsampling, changes were observed in the strength of the expansion versus patch-test correlation and in the threshold at which the correlation became significant. Significantly more large CDR3 similarity clusters were formed by expanded TCRs than by pre-sensitization or healthy control sets, consistent with antigen-driven responses. Alopecia, a presumed autoimmune disease, was present in all patients, so the immune response of the patients might differ from that of healthy individuals. DPC sensitization did not change how many TCRs were above 1 in 1000 frequency, and no evidence was found of alterations in global repertoire structure. A positive correlation was found between the number of PT1 expanded TCRs and patch test score, with significance reached at thresholds 8, 16 and 32 but not 4.

CDR1 and CDR2 (SQVTM, ANQGSEA) derive from the germline V gene. Here V drops 7 bases and J drops 0 bases, and the junction holds 5 bases not matched to any gene. The CDR3 spans 13 residues, from the cysteine through the phenylalanine. Just CDR3 DNA is preserved here, 39 bases in frame from base 1. Per the publication, the time point label means: patch test 2, 6 weeks after DPC sensitization. The label giving this sample's treatment or condition can be read as: therapeutic diphenylcyclopropenone sensitization with weekly scalp DPC. At each patch-test visit, blood was drawn before the patch test was applied. Patients were eligible if aged 18 to 70, diagnosed with alopecia and judged suitable for DPC therapy, and pregnant patients were excluded. Total RNA was isolated from unfractionated whole blood collected in Tempus Blood RNA tubes. Libraries were built with RACE. Sequencing instrument: NextSeq 500. During library preparation, unique molecular identifiers were attached to individual cDNA molecules so that TCRs could be counted in a quantitative, reproducible way. Both TCR alpha and TCR beta chains were sequenced from each blood RNA sample. As for how the authors treated the data: The median number of TCRs per sample was over 85,000, ranging from about 23,224 to 750,000. The Decombinator software suite was used to annotate V, J and CDR3 in the TCR reads. For the PS versus PT1 abundance plots, all samples were subsampled to the same number of TCRs (28,000). TCRs were defined as expanded if absent before sensitization and observed at least eight times at the 2-week time point. The public reads were reprocessed in TCRdb via fastp at Q25 and MiXCR, keeping in-frame beta chains. Rows merge per CDR3 protein into single entries with the most common DNA and genes. The V and J calls and clone size are TCRdb's, not the authors'. Within this sample are 80,000 to 95,000 distinct CDR3 sequences, with around a tenth of them counted one time only. The ten largest clonotypes hold about 1.4% of the sample.

The rearranged segments are TRBV29-1 and TRBJ1-1; 7 central bases correspond to TRBD1. Sequencing was performed on whole blood, taken in connection with sensitization to the hapten diphenylcyclopropenone (DPC). This clonotype originated in a man between 18 and 35 years old with alopecia areata. Some clones in this sample may be carry-over from other donors' samples. The bases are TGCAGCGAAAGACAGGGTATGAACACTGAAGCTTTCTTT. The resulting protein is CSERQGMNTEAFF. Reference TRBV29-1 and TRBJ1-1 genes cover what lies past the CDR3, so the full variable domain is SAVISQKPSRDICQRGTSLTIQCQVDSQVTMMFWYRQQPGQSLTLIATANQGSEATYESGFVIDKFPISRPNLTFSTLTVSNMSPEDSSIYLCSERQGMNTEAFFGQGTRLTVV.